The 24 T cell receptor beta chains given below trace back to one sample, sequenced in a study of cytomegalovirus exposure and HLA in healthy donors. PCR involved 60 Vbeta and 13 Jbeta primers. Assay: immunoSEQ multiplex PCR; the TCRdb copy retains only in-frame clones and omits some. The sample holds about 140,000 clones, 79% seen once. The sample taken for sequencing was PBMCs. These TCRs come from a young man in good health and CMV-seronegative.

This chain joins TRBV6-6 and TRBJ2-5, with D perhaps matching TRBD1 (6 bases). V was pared by 1 base and J by 3 bases, with 15 bases between. This CDR3 has 16 amino acids. CDR1 and CDR2 (germline): MNHNY, SVGAGI (reference sequence). CDR3: CASSYWSQGGEETQYF. Written as DNA, the CDR3 is TGTGCCAGCAGTTACTGGTCACAGGGTGGAGAAGAGACCCAGTACTTC.

This chain joins TRBV6-1 and TRBJ1-5; TRBD1 aligns across 7 bases. The trim removed 1 base at V and 11 bases at J, leaving 5 bases unmatched. Germline assignment: CDR1 MNHNS and CDR2 SASEGT. This CDR3 has 13 amino acids. CDR3 protein: CASSEGDRVSQHF. CDR3 sequence (DNA): TGTGCCAGCAGTGAAGGTGACAGGGTGTCCCAGCATTTT.

This clone was counted once. The rearrangement joins TRBV9 to TRBJ2-7, with D maybe TRBD2 (6 bases). Germline CDR1 is SGDLS and CDR2 is YYNGEE. The CDR3 totals 14 residues. The germline V and J ends were trimmed by 0 bases and 0 bases, with 7 bases remaining between them. CDR3 sequence: CASSVGGDSYEQYF. The DNA of the CDR3 is TGTGCCAGCAGCGTAGGGGGGGACTCCTACGAGCAGTACTTC.

J is TRBJ1-6 and V is TRBV4-1; D is possibly TRBD1 (5 bases). Germline V CDR1 and CDR2: MGHRA, YSYEKL. Trimming shortened V by 2 bases and J by 7 bases, and 18 bases separated the two germline ends. This CDR3 is 17 amino acids long. For the CDR3, the DNA is TGCGCCAGCAGCCAAAAAGGGGTGGTCGTGGAGAATTCACCCCTCCACTTT. Its protein is CASSQKGVVVENSPLHF.

This chain joins TRBV5-6 and TRBJ1-2, with TRBD1 matching 7 bases. Germline loops: CDR1 SGHDT, CDR2 YYEEEE. This CDR3 has 14 residues. The V gene end was trimmed by 4 bases and the J gene end by 5 bases; junction bases not matched to a gene: 8. DNA for the CDR3: TGTGCCAGCAGCCGAGACAGGGAGCTATATGGCTACACCTTC. It yields the protein CASSRDRELYGYTF.

V usage is TRBV4-1 and J usage is TRBJ1-4, with 10 bases lining up with TRBD1. CDR3 length equals 15 residues. V dropped 4 bases and J dropped 7; count of bases not matched to a gene: 6. Germline lookup yields CDR1 MGHRA and CDR2 YSYEKL. This chain's CDR3 is CASSRPGQGTEKLFF. The CDR3 DNA reads as TGCGCCAGCAGCCGCCCGGGACAGGGGACTGAAAAACTGTTTTTT.

The CDR3 nucleotides are TGTGCCAGCAGTTACCCTACTACATCTGGGGAGCTGTTTTTT. The encoded protein is CASSYPTTSGELFF. V is TRBV6-6 and J is TRBJ2-2; D is unresolved. The CDR3 consists of 14 residues. V was cut by 2 bases and J by 8 bases, with 12 bases left in between. Germline V gene sequence: CDR1 MNHNY, CDR2 SVGAGI (reference sequence).

The chain uses TRBV5-5 and TRBJ2-1; D gene unclear. Trimming removed 4 bases at V and 4 bases at J, with 12 bases between. The CDR3 totals 14 residues. Germline V CDR1 and CDR2: SGHKS, YYEKEE (reference sequence). The CDR3: CASSEVPTYNEQFF. The CDR3 bases are TGTGCCAGCAGCGAGGTCCCAACTTACAATGAGCAGTTCTTC.

This chain joins TRBV4-1 and TRBJ2-1, with TRBD1 identical over 9 bases. The germline V gene encodes CDR1 MGHRA and CDR2 YSYEKL. The V and J ends lost 4 bases and 5 bases, in that order; junction bases with no gene match: 6. This CDR3 spans 15 amino acids. The CDR3 coding sequence is TGCGCCAGCAGCCCATGGGGGGACAGGGACAATGAGCAGTTCTTC. Its translation: CASSPWGDRDNEQFF.

J is TRBJ1-4 and V is TRBV5-1; 12 bases are shared with TRBD1. Germline V gives CDR1 SGHRS, CDR2 YFSETQ. J gave up 8 bases and V 3 bases, and 14 bases lay outside the gene matches. CDR3 length: 18 amino acids. DNA of the CDR3: TGCGCCAGCAGCTCGGGACAGGGGGCTCGATCCCTTGGGGAAAAACTGTTTTTT. Its translation: CASSSGQGARSLGEKLFF.

The rearrangement links TRBV5-1 to TRBJ1-2, with D perhaps matching TRBD1 (6 bases). V was shortened by 0 bases and J by 8 bases, with 11 bases between the two germline ends. This CDR3 contains 13 residues. Germline CDR1 SGHRS, CDR2 YFSETQ. CDR3 sequence reads: CASSLDRVYGYTF. The CDR3 nucleotides are TGCGCCAGCAGCTTGGACAGGGTCTACGGCTACACCTTC.

The chain employs TRBV10-3 and TRBJ1-4, with 7 bases identical to TRBD1. Germline CDR1 and CDR2: ENHRY and SYGVKD. The CDR3 sequence is 16 residues long. V shed 4 bases and J 7 bases; nucleotides not matched to a gene: 12. The CDR3 nucleotides read TGTGCCATCAGTGGCCTTGCTTTAGACAGGGCTGAAAAACTGTTTTTT. Translation gives CAISGLALDRAEKLFF.

V gene TRBV6-5 combines with J gene TRBJ2-7; D may be TRBD1 (5 bases). Germline lookup yields CDR1 MNHEY and CDR2 SVGAGI. The CDR3 totals 12 residues. Trimming left V 5 bases short and J 4 bases short, with 9 bases between. CDR3: CASSQGIYEQYF. CDR3 bases: TGTGCCAGCAGTCAGGGAATTTACGAGCAGTACTTC.

This clone has more than one count but fewer than ten. The V gene is TRBV18, the J gene TRBJ2-3; 7 bases line up with TRBD2. This CDR3 has 14 amino acids. J lost 5 bases, V lost 6 bases, and 8 bases had no gene match. Germline V gene data show CDR1 as KGHSH and CDR2 as LQKENI. CDR3 sequence: CASSQTSEEDTQYF. The CDR3 DNA reads TGTGCCAGCTCCCAAACTAGCGAGGAAGATACGCAGTATTTT.

A few counts support this clone. The rearrangement joins TRBV7-9 to TRBJ1-1; no definite D call. The CDR3 covers 13 residues. Trimming left V 1 base short and J 1 base short, with 4 bases between. The germline V gene encodes CDR1 SEHNR and CDR2 FQNEAQ (reference sequence). CDR3 sequence: CASSLERNTEAFF. The DNA for the CDR3 is TGTGCCAGCAGCTTAGAGAGGAACACTGAAGCTTTCTTT.

J is TRBJ2-5 and V is TRBV18; D is possibly TRBD2 (6 bases). The CDR3 consists of 17 residues. The V gene lost 6 bases and the J gene lost 0 bases, with 20 bases spanning the gap. Germline V CDR1 and CDR2: KGHSH, LQKENI. CDR3 in DNA: TGTGCCAGCTCCACAGGAGGGCAGGCCGAAGACCAAGAGACCCAGTACTTC. It codes for CASSTGGQAEDQETQYF.

This chain connects TRBV7-2 to TRBJ1-4; 8 nucleotides agree with TRBD1. The ends lost 5 bases at V and 7 bases at J; junction bases unmatched: 9. The CDR3 covers 15 residues. Germline V CDR1 and CDR2: SGHTA, FQGNSA. The CDR3 coding sequence is TGTGCCAGCAGCCAAGCCCCAGGGGGCGGTGAAAAACTGTTTTTT. Translating it yields CASSQAPGGGEKLFF.

This rearrangement joins TRBV6-4 to TRBJ1-2; D is unresolved. Germline CDR1 MRHNA, CDR2 SNTAGT. V lost 0 bases and J 4 bases, leaving 3 bases between the germline ends. The CDR3 runs to 12 residues. Here the CDR3 DNA reads TGTGCCAGCAGTGACTCTAGCTATGGCTACACCTTC. Translation: CASSDSSYGYTF.

This rearrangement joins TRBV10-3 to TRBJ1-1; 8 bases align to TRBD1. Germline CDR1 ENHRY, CDR2 SYGVKD. With 8 bases clipped from V and 4 bases from J, the junction kept 3 bases outside the gene matches. CDR3 size: 12 residues. The CDR3 loop is CAIAQGGTEAFF. CDR3 DNA sequence: TGTGCCATCGCACAGGGGGGCACTGAAGCTTTCTTT.

This clone was detected once. The rearrangement links TRBV4-3 to TRBJ2-3; 7 positions match TRBD1. Germline CDR1 reads LGHNA; CDR2 reads YSLEER. This CDR3 region has 15 residues. The V gene end was trimmed by 0 bases and the J gene end by 5 bases; junction bases not matched to a gene: 5. CDR3 sequence: CASSQDVPGGDTQYF. The CDR3, as DNA: TGCGCCAGCAGCCAAGATGTTCCAGGGGGAGATACGCAGTATTTT.

The rearrangement links TRBV19 to TRBJ2-5; 10 bases are a match to TRBD1. Germline loops: CDR1 LNHDA, CDR2 SQIVND (reference sequence). The CDR3 is 16 amino acids. Trimming cost V 6 bases and J 2 bases; bases outside gene matches: 9. CDR3 DNA: TGTGCCAGTAGCCCCCCGAGGACAGGGGGGCAAGAGACCCAGTACTTC. Translating it yields CASSPPRTGGQETQYF.

This clone was observed once. One end of the junction varies from germline; a read error may be responsible. Here the CDR3 reads CSSSLARGASGNTIYF. In DNA, the CDR3 is TGTTCCAGCAGCTTAGCGCGGGGGGCGTCTGGAAACACCATATATTTT. The chain combines TRBV7-9 with TRBJ1-3, with D possibly TRBD1 on 6 matching bases. The CDR3 has 16 residues. The germline CDR1 and CDR2 sequences are SEHNR and FQNEAQ (reference sequence).

The rearrangement joins TRBV7-9 to TRBJ1-6, with D uncertain. Germline assignment: CDR1 SEHNR and CDR2 FQNEAQ (reference sequence). The CDR3 is 15 amino acids. Trimming shortened V by 4 bases and J by 9 bases, and 16 bases separated the two germline ends. The CDR3 protein is CASSSRGGRGSPLHF. The CDR3 nucleotides read TGTGCCAGCAGCTCCCGTGGAGGGAGAGGTTCACCCCTCCACTTT.

This clone turned up a few times. The rearrangement links TRBV5-1 to TRBJ1-5, with 9 bases aligning to TRBD1. This CDR3 has 14 amino acids. V was pared by 4 bases and J by 6 bases, with 5 bases of the junction left unmatched. CDR1 and CDR2 from the germline V gene are SGHRS and YFSETQ. Here the CDR3 DNA reads TGCGCCAGCAGCAGTACAGGGGGCAGTCAGCCCCAGCATTTT. This codes for CASSSTGGSQPQHF.